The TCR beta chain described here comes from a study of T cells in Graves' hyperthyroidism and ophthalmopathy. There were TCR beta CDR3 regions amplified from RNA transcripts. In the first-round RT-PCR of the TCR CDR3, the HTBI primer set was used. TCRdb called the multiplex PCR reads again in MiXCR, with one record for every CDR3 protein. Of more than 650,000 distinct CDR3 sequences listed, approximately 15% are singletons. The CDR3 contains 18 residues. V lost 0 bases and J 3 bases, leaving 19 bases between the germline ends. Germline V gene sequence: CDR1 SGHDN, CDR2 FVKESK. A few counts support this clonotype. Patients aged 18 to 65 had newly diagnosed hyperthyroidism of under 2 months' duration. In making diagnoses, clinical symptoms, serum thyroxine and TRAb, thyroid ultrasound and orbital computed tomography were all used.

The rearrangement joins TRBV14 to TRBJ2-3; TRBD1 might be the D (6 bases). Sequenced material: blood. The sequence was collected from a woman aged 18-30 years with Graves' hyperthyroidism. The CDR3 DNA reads TGTGCCAGCAGCCAAGATACCCGCAGGGGAAGATGGACAGATACGCAGTATTTT. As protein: CASSQDTRRGRWTDTQYF.